A single sample is the source of the 2 T cell receptor beta chains below, sequenced in a study of preoperative IRX-2 immunotherapy in early breast cancer (dated by TCRdb to the late 2010s). Libraries were prepared through the immunoSEQ multiplex PCR assay. The clones in this table, taken by TCRdb from immuneACCESS, are in-frame only. Not every clone is retained; where verified, under half of the shortfall comes from an unresolved V gene, and the cause of the rest is unknown. This sample lists approximately 31,000 clones; around nine tenths were detected once. Jointly, the top ten make up 1.5% to 2% of the sample. In light of the paper, this sample's treatment or condition label describes: preoperative locoregional IRX-2 cytokine immunotherapy. The specimen comprised tumor tissue, sampled after IRX-2 immunotherapy. The receptors stem from a human donor with breast cancer.

The chain combines TRBV19 with TRBJ2-5; D gene uncertain. CDR1 LNHDA and CDR2 SQIVND come from the germline V gene (reference sequence). Deletions cut 3 bases from V and 1 base from J, with 12 bases between. The CDR3 is 15 amino acids. The CDR3 DNA reads TGTGCCAGTAGTATGGGGTGGAGTTCCCAAGAGACCCAGTACTTC. Residues: CASSMGWSSQETQYF.

The table lists this clone with a count of one. The chain combines TRBV23-1 with TRBJ2-4; D is possibly TRBD2 (6 bases). TRBV23-1 is recorded as an ORF, its role being uncertain. This CDR3 spans 17 amino acids. V was cut by 6 bases and J by 1 base, with 19 bases left in between. The CDR3 loop is CASSQDSGTGAKNIQYF. CDR3 sequence (DNA): TGCGCCAGCAGCCAAGACTCAGGGACTGGGGCCAAAAACATTCAGTACTTC.